This entry describes one T cell receptor beta chain. The source of the sample is a study of T cell repertoires in cytomegalovirus infection. Across the whole study: Shared public TCR beta signatures pointed to both CMV infection and a matching HLA type.

A single record per CDR3 protein comes from TCRdb applying MiXCR to the reads. The repertoire includes around 530,000 distinct CDR3 sequences, less than 30% of them detected once, and around 14% sits in the top ten. V was trimmed by 3 bases and J by 6 bases, leaving 9 bases between them. This CDR3 is built from 13 residues. Germline V gives CDR1 MNHEY, CDR2 SVGEGT. Material: PBMCs. The J gene is TRBJ1-5, the V gene TRBV6-2 or TRBV6-3; D is uncertain. This receptor was obtained from a human donor in good health (CMV status not recorded). Some clones in this sample may be carry-over from other donors' samples. The CDR3 here is CASSYSTFQPQHF. Written as DNA, the CDR3 is TGTGCCAGCAGTTATTCGACTTTTCAGCCCCAGCATTTT.